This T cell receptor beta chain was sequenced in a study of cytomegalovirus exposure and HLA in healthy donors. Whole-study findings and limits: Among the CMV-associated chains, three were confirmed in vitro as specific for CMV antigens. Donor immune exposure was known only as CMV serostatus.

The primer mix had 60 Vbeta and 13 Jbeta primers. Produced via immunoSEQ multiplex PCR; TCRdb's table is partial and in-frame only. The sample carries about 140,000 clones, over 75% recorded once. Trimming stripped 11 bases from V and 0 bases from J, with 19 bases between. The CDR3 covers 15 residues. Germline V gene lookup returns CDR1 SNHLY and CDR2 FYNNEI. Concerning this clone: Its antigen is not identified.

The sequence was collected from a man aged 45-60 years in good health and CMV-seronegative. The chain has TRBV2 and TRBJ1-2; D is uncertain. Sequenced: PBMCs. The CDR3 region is CAGLSRGQANYGYTF. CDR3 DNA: TGTGCCGGACTCAGTCGGGGTCAAGCTAACTATGGCTACACCTTC.